This paragraph reports one TCR beta chain. What it recognizes is unknown. Clones were read by immunoSEQ multiplex PCR, and TCRdb kept only the in-frame ones, dropping some. The profile covers about 110,000 clones, with about 90% appearing a single time and under 0.35% taken by the ten largest. The sample originates from a study of Tregs in tolerant kidney transplant recipients. Study-wide results and limits: Findings come from small patient numbers and require larger validation. Nucleotide sequences could not be compared across some patients' samples due to primer changes. Antigen-driven expansion was suggested because donor-specific Tregs expanded more than all Tregs in tolerant patients. No direct test of biological reproducibility was done here.

Trimming at V came to 4 bases and at J to 7 bases, leaving 5 bases not matched to a gene. CDR1 is MNHNY, CDR2 SVGAGI, per germline (reference sequence). The CDR3 has 16 amino acids. This rearrangement joins TRBV6-6 to TRBJ2-2, with TRBD2 matching over 14 bases. The sequence derives from a human donor who received a combined kidney and bone marrow transplant. Sequenced here: CD4+ T cells from blood, sampled before the transplant. CDR3 DNA sequence: TGTGCCAGCAGTTGGGGGACTAGCGGGAGCCACGGGGAGCTGTTTTTT. Translated, it gives CASSWGTSGSHGELFF.